This T cell receptor beta chain was recorded in a study of T cell responses to AZD1222 COVID-19 vaccine. Points from the study as a whole: A mostly white British donor set with more females was recruited, and clonal diversity was possibly underestimated. Two AZD1222 doses significantly raised spike-specific TCR breadth and depth over controls. Within unmutated variant regions lay the reported targets of nearly half of spike-specific TCRs.

Deletions cut 0 bases from V and 8 bases from J, with 8 bases between. CDR3 length equals 13 residues. CDR1 is MGHRA, CDR2 YSYEKL, per germline. As regards this clone: What it binds is not known.

Produced via immunoSEQ multiplex PCR; TCRdb's table is partial and in-frame only. The repertoire holds 65,000 to 95,000 clones, with around 84% as singletons. The clonotype comes from an adult in good health. The V call is TRBV4-1, the J call TRBJ1-5; D unclear. Sequencing used peripheral blood, obtained on day 0 of AZD1222 vaccination. The CDR3 bases are TGCGCCAGCAGCCAAGAACTGAGGGAGCCCCAGCATTTT. This encodes CASSQELREPQHF.